Each of the 24 T cell receptor beta chains below was sequenced from the same sample in a study of T cell responses to AZD1222 COVID-19 vaccine. The method was immunoSEQ multiplex PCR; TCRdb's version includes in-frame clones alone and lacks a portion of them. The table records over 85,000 clones, just under 95% of them present only once. This sample comprised peripheral blood, obtained 28 days after the second AZD1222 dose. All receptors derive from an adult who received the AZD1222 COVID-19 vaccine.

CDR3 sequence (DNA): TGTGCCAGCAACCAGGAGCTACTAAATGGCTACACCTTC. Its translation is CASNQELLNGYTF. This rearrangement joins TRBV7-9 to TRBJ1-2; D unresolved. In germline, CDR1 is SEHNR, CDR2 FQNEAQ (reference sequence). The CDR3 contains 13 residues. Trimming left V 7 bases short and J 6 bases short, with 15 bases between.

The chain recombines TRBV7-3 with TRBJ2-6, with D unresolved. Between the trimmed V and J ends, which lost 7 bases and 1 base, there was a span of 2 bases. The V gene's germline CDR1 is SGHTA and CDR2 FQGTGA. The CDR3 runs to 12 residues. CDR3 sequence reads: CASTSGANVLTF. The DNA of the CDR3 is TGTGCCAGCACGTCTGGGGCCAACGTCCTGACTTTC.

The rearrangement uses TRBV18 and TRBJ1-4; D not certain. Per germline, CDR1 KGHSH and CDR2 LQKENI. Trimming stripped 2 bases from V and 4 bases from J, with 8 bases between. The CDR3 has 14 amino acids. The CDR3 loop is CASSPSQYNEKLFF. The CDR3 DNA reads as TGTGCCAGCTCACCATCTCAGTATAATGAAAAACTGTTTTTT.

This clone was recorded once. This chain links TRBV5-1 with TRBJ1-3; 8 bases map to TRBD1. This CDR3 region has 17 residues. Germline V gene sequence: CDR1 SGHRS, CDR2 YFSETQ. After removal of 5 bases from V and 0 bases from J, the junction contained 10 bases not matched to a gene. Here the CDR3 reads CASSLSGQGNSGNTIYF. CDR3 nucleotide sequence: TGCGCCAGCAGTCTAAGCGGACAGGGTAACTCTGGAAACACCATATATTTT.

This chain links TRBV19 with TRBJ1-1; D gene ambiguous. Trimming removed 6 bases at V and 8 bases at J, with 19 bases between. Germline V gene sequence: CDR1 LNHDA, CDR2 SQIVND (reference sequence). This CDR3 region has 14 residues. The CDR3 DNA reads TGTGCCAGTAGCCCCGGCATAGGCCCATCAGAAGCTTTCTTT. Its translation: CASSPGIGPSEAFF. Combining the CDR3 with reference TRBV19 and TRBJ1-1 gives the whole variable domain DGGITQSPKYLFRKEGQNVTLSCEQNLNHDAMYWYRQDPGQGLRLIYYSQIVNDFQKGDIAEGYSVSREKKESFPLTVTSAQKNPTAFYLCASSPGIGPSEAFFGQGTRLTVV.

J is TRBJ1-2 and V is TRBV18, with D possibly TRBD1 on 5 matching bases. V was pared by 5 bases and J by 5 bases, with 12 bases between. The CDR3 runs to 13 residues. Per the germline V gene, CDR1 is KGHSH and CDR2 is LQKENI. The CDR3 DNA reads as TGTGCCAGCTCAATGGACATCCTTTATGGCTACACCTTC. It translates to CASSMDILYGYTF.

J is TRBJ2-3 and V is TRBV5-4, with D perhaps TRBD1 (5 bases). The CDR3 spans 14 residues. V gave up 5 bases and J gave up 4 bases, with 14 bases separating them. Germline loops: CDR1 SGHNT, CDR2 YYREEE (reference sequence). CDR3 in amino acids: CASREARDSDTQYF. Here the CDR3 DNA reads TGTGCCAGCAGGGAAGCCAGGGATTCAGATACGCAGTATTTT.

CDR3 residues: CASSPPSNTGELFF. The CDR3 nucleotides read TGTGCCAGCAGCCCCCCCAGCAACACCGGGGAGCTGTTTTTT. This chain links TRBV3-1 (or the pseudogene TRBV3-2) with TRBJ2-2, with no clear D. Trimming shortened V by 4 bases and J by 2 bases, and 8 bases separated the two germline ends. CDR1 and CDR2 from the germline V gene are LGHDT and YNNKEL (reference sequence). This CDR3 region has 14 residues.

V is TRBV9 and J is TRBJ1-3; D remains unclear. CDR3 length: 15 amino acids. Trimming took off 0 bases at V and 1 base at J, with 8 bases between the two ends. Germline CDR1 SGDLS, CDR2 YYNGEE. Here the CDR3 reads CASSVASRSGNTIYF. CDR3 nucleotides: TGTGCCAGCAGCGTAGCAAGCAGATCTGGAAACACCATATATTTT. Full variable domain (outside the CDR3, taken from reference TRBV9 and TRBJ1-3): DSGVTQTPKHLITATGQRVTLRCSPRSGDLSVYWYQQSLDQGLQFLIQYYNGEERAKGNILERFSAQQFPDLHSELNLSSLELGDSALYFCASSVASRSGNTIYFGEGSWLTVV.

The gene calls are TRBV5-5 and TRBJ2-5; D remains unclear. The CDR3 extends over 13 amino acids. The V and J ends lost 7 bases and 7 bases respectively, with 17 bases between them. Germline loops: CDR1 SGHKS, CDR2 YYEKEE (reference sequence). The CDR3 DNA follows: TGTGCCAGCCTTACTTACTTTTCCGGGACCCAGTACTTC. Amino acids: CASLTYFSGTQYF.

V gene TRBV28 combines with J gene TRBJ2-6; no clear D gene. CDR3 length: 14 residues. The V end was cut by 5 bases, the J end by 0 bases, with 5 bases between. CDR1 and CDR2 (germline): MDHEN, SYDVKM. CDR3 amino acids: CASSTHSGANVLTF. As DNA, the CDR3 is TGTGCCAGCAGTACCCACTCTGGGGCCAACGTCCTGACTTTC.

This clone was found once. The CDR3 DNA reads TGTGCCAGCAGTCTCCCGAAGGATAGGGAAGCTTTCTTT. Encoded protein: CASSLPKDREAFF. The chain couples TRBV6-6 to TRBJ1-1; no clear D gene. The V and J ends lost 5 bases and 8 bases respectively, with 15 bases between them. The V gene's germline CDR1 is MNHNY and CDR2 SVGAGI (reference sequence). The CDR3 has 13 residues.

The rearrangement links TRBV9 to TRBJ2-3; D ambiguous. Germline loops: CDR1 SGDLS, CDR2 YYNGEE. Between the trimmed V and J ends, which lost 3 bases and 2 bases, there was a span of 10 bases. This CDR3 spans 14 amino acids. This chain's CDR3 is CASSDGPNTDTQYF. As DNA, the CDR3 is TGTGCCAGCAGCGACGGACCAAACACAGATACGCAGTATTTT.

This clone was counted once. The genes are TRBV5-1 and TRBJ1-1; perhaps TRBD1 as D (5 bases). This CDR3 comprises 15 residues. Deletions cut 2 bases from V and 3 bases from J, with 14 bases between. Germline V gene lookup returns CDR1 SGHRS and CDR2 YFSETQ. CDR3 bases: TGCGCCAGCAGCTTCGTAGACAGTAGGGACACTGAAGCTTTCTTT. Translated: CASSFVDSRDTEAFF.

This chain connects TRBV14 to TRBJ1-5; weak D call: TRBD1 (6 bases). Germline CDR1 is SGHDN and CDR2 is FVKESK. The ends were cut back, 1 base at V and 3 bases at J, with 13 bases in the middle. This CDR3 is built from 16 residues. The CDR3 sequence: CASSQAFGQSNQPQHF. CDR3 nucleotide sequence: TGTGCCAGCAGCCAAGCGTTCGGACAGTCCAATCAGCCCCAGCATTTT.

The chain has TRBV5-4 and TRBJ2-3, with 8 positions matching TRBD2. The junction had 10 bases not matched to a gene; V was cut back by 4 bases and J by 3 bases. The CDR3 extends over 16 amino acids. Germline V gene lookup returns CDR1 SGHNT and CDR2 YYREEE (reference sequence). CDR3: CASSDLRGGRTDTQYF. In DNA form, the CDR3 reads TGTGCCAGCAGCGACCTACGGGGGGGCAGGACAGATACGCAGTATTTT. The whole variable domain, filled in from reference TRBV5-4 and TRBJ2-3, reads ETGVTQSPTHLIKTRGQQVTLRCSSQSGHNTVSWYQQALGQGPQFIFQYYREEENGRGNFPPRFSGLQFPNYSSELNVNALELDDSALYLCASSDLRGGRTDTQYFGPGTRLTVL.

This rearrangement joins TRBV19 to TRBJ1-5, with TRBD1 matching 7 bases. The CDR3 covers 14 residues. J gave up 7 bases and V 7 bases, and 10 bases lay outside the gene matches. Germline CDR1 reads LNHDA; CDR2 reads SQIVND (reference sequence). In nucleotides, the CDR3 is TGTGCCAGTACCACCCGACAGGGTCGCCAGCCCCAGCATTTT. Amino acid sequence: CASTTRQGRQPQHF.

In this sample, this clone turned up once. A read error is likely, as this CDR3 ends without the conserved phenylalanine or tryptophan. The DNA is omitted, as the CDR3 cannot be located on it reliably, and the CDR3 follows TCRdb's listing. The J gene is TRBJ1-6, the V gene TRBV20-1; the D call of TRBD1 is as the table states it, not checked on the DNA. The CDR3 spans 8 residues, counting both ends. Germline V gene lookup returns CDR1 DFQATT and CDR2 SNEGSKA (reference sequence). The chain's CDR3 is CSPGAEVI.

This clone was seen more than once but under ten times. The gene calls are TRBV6-5 and TRBJ1-4; D perhaps matches TRBD1 (5 bases). Trimming stripped 6 bases from V and 0 bases from J, with 8 bases between. Germline V lookup: CDR1 MNHEY, CDR2 SVGAGI. CDR3 length: 14 residues. DNA for the CDR3: TGTGCCAGCAGAGGGGAGGCAACTAATGAAAAACTGTTTTTT. Encoded protein: CASRGEATNEKLFF.

This chain connects TRBV7-8 to TRBJ2-7; 8 nucleotides line up with TRBD1. The CDR3 has 14 amino acids. Germline CDR1 and CDR2: SGHVS and FQNEAQ. J was trimmed by 6 bases and V by 5 bases; bases with no gene match: 9. The CDR3 protein is CASSRAGTGGEQYF. The CDR3 region has the DNA TGTGCCAGCAGCCGTGCCGGGACAGGAGGCGAGCAGTACTTC.

The chain links TRBV3-1 (or the pseudogene TRBV3-2) to TRBJ2-1, with 8 bases matching TRBD2. Germline lookup yields CDR1 LGHDT and CDR2 YNNKEL (reference sequence). After removal of 5 bases from V and 7 bases from J, the junction contained 10 bases not matched to a gene. CDR3 length equals 15 residues. The CDR3 loop is CASSSPGLGSNEQFF. CDR3 sequence (DNA): TGTGCCAGCAGCTCGCCGGGACTAGGTTCGAATGAGCAGTTCTTC.

J is TRBJ2-2 and V is TRBV18; D not resolved. Germline CDR1 KGHSH, CDR2 LQKENI. The CDR3 consists of 16 residues. The V and J ends lost 1 base and 0 bases respectively, with 9 bases between them. The CDR3 DNA reads as TGTGCCAGCTCACCACTCATGGGTGCGAACACCGGGGAGCTGTTTTTT. It encodes CASSPLMGANTGELFF.

This clone was detected only once. The chain is built from TRBV4-2 and TRBJ2-5; D uncertain. This CDR3 has 15 amino acids. The germline CDR1 and CDR2 sequences are LGHNA and YNFKEQ. Between the trimmed V and J ends, which lost 0 bases and 5 bases, there was a span of 13 bases. For the CDR3, the DNA is TGTGCCAGCAGCCAAGATCGGGCGGCAGAGGAGACCCAGTACTTC. As protein: CASSQDRAAEETQYF.

The genes are TRBV10-3 and TRBJ2-6, with a weak D call TRBD2 (5 bases). The CDR3 spans 17 residues. Trimming removed 0 bases at V and 0 bases at J, with 9 bases between. CDR1 and CDR2 from the germline V gene are ENHRY and SYGVKD. The CDR3 DNA sequence: TGTGCCATCAGTGAGTCGCGGGCGGGCTCTGGGGCCAACGTCCTGACTTTC. Amino acid sequence: CAISESRAGSGANVLTF.